This T cell receptor beta chain appears in the sequencing data of a study of cytomegalovirus exposure and HLA in healthy donors. Study-wide findings and caveats: Analyses of presence/absence relied on an assumption of roughly uniform sequencing depth across donors. V- and J-gene trimming of TCR beta was linked (in a later analysis) to a missense DCLRE1C variant.

On this clone: Its antigen is unidentified.

CDR1 and CDR2 (germline): GTSNPN, SVGIG (reference sequence). The CDR3 sequence is 15 residues long. The ends were cut back, 1 base at V and 0 bases at J, with 10 bases in the middle. The PCR employed 60 Vbeta primers together with 13 Jbeta primers. In the study's own analysis: Unique TCR beta chains numbered approximately 76 million in a later analysis, with roughly 10 million shared. Data came from immunoSEQ multiplex PCR; TCRdb stores just in-frame clones and leaves some out. For V, J and clone size, that table is used; D and trimming come from the DNA. The profile shows fewer than 200,000 clones, around 79% of them singletons.

The chain joins TRBV30 to TRBJ1-3, with D hard to call. This clonotype was sampled from a woman between 50 and 59 years old in good health and CMV-seropositive. Sequencing used PBMCs. The CDR3 nucleotides are TGTGCCTGGAGTGAATCGGGGAACTCTGGAAACACCATATATTTT. Protein sequence: CAWSESGNSGNTIYF.